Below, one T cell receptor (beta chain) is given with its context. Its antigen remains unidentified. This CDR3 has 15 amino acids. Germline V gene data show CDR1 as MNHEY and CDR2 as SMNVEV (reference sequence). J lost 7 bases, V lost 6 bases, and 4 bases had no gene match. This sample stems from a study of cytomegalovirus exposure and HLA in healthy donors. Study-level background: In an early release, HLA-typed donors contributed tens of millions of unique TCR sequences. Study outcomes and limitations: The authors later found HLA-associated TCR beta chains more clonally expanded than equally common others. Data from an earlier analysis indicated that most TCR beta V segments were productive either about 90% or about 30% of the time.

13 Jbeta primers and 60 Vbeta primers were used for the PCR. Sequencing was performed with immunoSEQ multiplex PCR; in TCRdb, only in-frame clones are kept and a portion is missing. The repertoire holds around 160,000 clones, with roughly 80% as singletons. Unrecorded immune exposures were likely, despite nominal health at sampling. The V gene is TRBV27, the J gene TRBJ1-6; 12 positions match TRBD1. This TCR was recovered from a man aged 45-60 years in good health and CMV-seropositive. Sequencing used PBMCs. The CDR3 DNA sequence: TGTGCCAGCAGCCGGGGGACAGGGGGCAATTCACCCCTCCACTTT. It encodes CASSRGTGGNSPLHF.